Listed below are T cell receptor beta chains from one sample, sequenced in a study of response to subunit inactivated influenza vaccine. Each CDR3 protein gets one entry after TCRdb re-called the RT-PCR reads with MiXCR. This sample has 450,000 to 700,000 distinct CDR3 sequences, with around 13% found just once. This sample comprised PBMCs from blood, obtained less than 13 days after vaccination. These receptors came from a man aged 45-60 years who received an inactivated influenza vaccine. Each CDR3 is given with its conserved first and last residue. Each record gives: J gene, clone size, D gene, V gene, CDR3 protein, CDR3 DNA. D genes are given only for firm matches. A row's size may be missing; if present it is once, few, many or a size class.

j_call: TRBJ2-1
clone_size: many
d_call: NA
v_call: TRBV7-3
cdr3_aa: CASSLTAVNEQFF
cdr3_nt: TGTGCCAGCAGCTTAACAGCCGTCAATGAGCAGTTCTTC

j_call: TRBJ1-1
clone_size: few
d_call: NA
v_call: TRBV5-6
cdr3_aa: CASSLVTPNTEAFF
cdr3_nt: TGTGCCAGCAGCTTGGTAACACCGAACACTGAAGCTTTCTTT

j_call: TRBJ2-3
clone_size: few
d_call: NA
v_call: TRBV19
cdr3_aa: CASSTAWGGRTDTQYF
cdr3_nt: TGTGCCAGTAGTACCGCGTGGGGAGGTCGTACAGATACGCAGTATTTT

j_call: TRBJ2-1
clone_size: few
d_call: NA
v_call: TRBV9
cdr3_aa: CASSVVPTNEQFF
cdr3_nt: TGTGCCAGCAGCGTAGTGCCTACCAATGAGCAGTTCTTC

j_call: TRBJ2-3
clone_size: NA
d_call: TRBD2
v_call: TRBV7-2
cdr3_aa: CASSSWGGGQTDTQYF
cdr3_nt: TGTGCCAGCAGCTCATGGGGGGGAGGGCAGACAGATACGCAGTATTTT

j_call: TRBJ2-7
clone_size: few
d_call: TRBD2
v_call: TRBV7-6
cdr3_aa: CASSPVGRGYDEQYF
cdr3_nt: TGTGCCAGCAGCCCAGTTGGGCGGGGGTACGACGAGCAGTACTTC

j_call: TRBJ2-3
clone_size: NA
d_call: TRBD2
v_call: TRBV18
cdr3_aa: CASSPLRAGGSTDTQYF
cdr3_nt: TGTGCCAGCTCACCACTGAGAGCGGGGGGGAGCACAGATACGCAGTATTTT

j_call: TRBJ2-3
clone_size: NA
d_call: NA
v_call: TRBV5-1
cdr3_aa: CASSPDRHTDTQYF
cdr3_nt: TGCGCCAGCAGCCCGGACAGACACACAGATACGCAGTATTTT

j_call: TRBJ2-5
clone_size: few
d_call: NA
v_call: TRBV3-1
cdr3_aa: CASSHRQNQETQYF
cdr3_nt: TGTGCCAGCAGCCACCGACAGAACCAAGAGACCCAGTACTTC

j_call: TRBJ1-2
clone_size: few
d_call: NA
v_call: TRBV3-1
cdr3_aa: CASSRPGHRNYGYTF
cdr3_nt: TGTGCCAGCAGCCGTCCGGGACACCGAAACTATGGCTACACCTTC

j_call: TRBJ2-5
clone_size: NA
d_call: NA
v_call: TRBV7-2
cdr3_aa: CASSLESFQETQYF
cdr3_nt: TGTGCCAGCAGCTTAGAATCCTTCCAAGAGACCCAGTACTTC

j_call: TRBJ2-1
clone_size: few
d_call: TRBD2
v_call: TRBV9
cdr3_aa: CASSSLAGNEQFF
cdr3_nt: TGTGCCAGCAGTTCACTAGCGGGAAATGAGCAGTTCTTC

j_call: TRBJ1-1
clone_size: NA
d_call: NA
v_call: TRBV25-1
cdr3_aa: CATRWGRTEAFF
cdr3_nt: TGTGCCACCCGTTGGGGGCGGACTGAAGCTTTCTTT

j_call: TRBJ2-2
clone_size: NA
d_call: NA
v_call: TRBV4-1
cdr3_aa: CASSKPTGTGELFF
cdr3_nt: TGCGCCAGCAGCAAACCCACAGGGACCGGGGAGCTGTTTTTT

j_call: TRBJ2-3
clone_size: NA
d_call: TRBD2
v_call: TRBV20-1
cdr3_aa: CSGTSGASDTQYF
cdr3_nt: TGCAGTGGGACTAGCGGGGCCTCGGATACGCAGTATTTT

j_call: TRBJ2-4
clone_size: few
d_call: TRBD2
v_call: TRBV27
cdr3_aa: CASGGDFKNIQYF
cdr3_nt: TGTGCCAGCGGGGGGGATTTCAAAAACATTCAGTACTTC

j_call: TRBJ2-4
clone_size: few
d_call: NA
v_call: TRBV6-1
cdr3_aa: CASSNGGPGNIQYF
cdr3_nt: TGTGCCAGCAGTAATGGGGGGCCAGGAAACATTCAGTACTTC

j_call: TRBJ2-5
clone_size: few
d_call: NA
v_call: TRBV14
cdr3_aa: CASSQGVGRKETQYF
cdr3_nt: TGTGCCAGCAGCCAAGGGGTGGGGCGAAAAGAGACCCAGTACTTC

j_call: TRBJ2-7
clone_size: NA
d_call: TRBD1
v_call: TRBV7-6
cdr3_aa: CASSLGTGYHEQYF
cdr3_nt: TGTGCCAGCAGCTTAGGGACAGGGTACCACGAGCAGTACTTC

j_call: TRBJ2-5
clone_size: once
d_call: TRBD1
v_call: TRBV18
cdr3_aa: CASGTGGMETQYF
cdr3_nt: TGTGCCAGCGGGACAGGGGGTATGGAGACCCAGTACTTC

j_call: TRBJ2-3
clone_size: many
d_call: NA
v_call: TRBV12-3/TRBV12-4
cdr3_aa: CASSRRGLTQYF
cdr3_nt: TGTGCCAGCAGCCGCCGGGGGTTAACGCAGTATTTT

j_call: TRBJ2-1
clone_size: NA
d_call: TRBD2
v_call: TRBV5-1
cdr3_aa: CASSLGTSGGRHSYNEQFF
cdr3_nt: TGCGCCAGCAGCTTGGGGACTAGCGGGGGGCGACACTCCTACAATGAGCAGTTCTTC

j_call: TRBJ1-4
clone_size: many
d_call: NA
v_call: TRBV15
cdr3_aa: CATSKTQRTTNEKLFF
cdr3_nt: TGTGCCACCAGCAAGACACAGCGAACAACTAATGAAAAACTGTTTTTT

j_call: TRBJ2-5
clone_size: few
d_call: NA
v_call: TRBV7-9
cdr3_aa: CASSLVIHEQETQYF
cdr3_nt: TGTGCCAGCAGCTTAGTTATTCATGAACAAGAGACCCAGTACTTC

j_call: TRBJ1-5
clone_size: many
d_call: NA
v_call: TRBV12-3/TRBV12-4
cdr3_aa: CASSSASGAQPQHF
cdr3_nt: TGTGCCAGCAGTTCGGCGTCAGGGGCCCAGCCCCAGCATTTT

j_call: TRBJ1-3
clone_size: few
d_call: NA
v_call: TRBV11-2
cdr3_aa: CASSLSTGSGNTIYF
cdr3_nt: TGTGCCAGCAGCTTAAGTACGGGTTCTGGAAACACCATATATTTT

j_call: TRBJ2-3
clone_size: few
d_call: NA
v_call: TRBV18
cdr3_aa: CASSPSVGTTADTQYF
cdr3_nt: TGTGCCAGCTCACCATCCGTAGGAACGACGGCCGATACGCAGTATTTT

j_call: TRBJ2-7
clone_size: NA
d_call: TRBD1
v_call: TRBV20-1
cdr3_aa: CSASSPTGGFEQYF
cdr3_nt: TGCAGTGCTAGTTCGCCAACAGGGGGCTTCGAGCAGTACTTC

j_call: TRBJ2-1
clone_size: few
d_call: NA
v_call: TRBV14
cdr3_aa: CASSQSRRPIYNEQFF
cdr3_nt: TGTGCCAGCAGCCAATCCCGACGACCGATATACAATGAGCAGTTCTTC

j_call: TRBJ2-7
clone_size: few
d_call: TRBD1
v_call: TRBV29-1
cdr3_aa: CSVEDRGDSYYEQYF
cdr3_nt: TGCAGCGTTGAAGATAGAGGGGACAGTTACTACGAGCAGTACTTC

j_call: TRBJ1-5
clone_size: few
d_call: TRBD1
v_call: TRBV6-1
cdr3_aa: CASSNRGVNQPQHF
cdr3_nt: TGTGCCAGCAGCAACAGGGGGGTAAATCAGCCCCAGCATTTT

j_call: TRBJ1-1
clone_size: NA
d_call: NA
v_call: TRBV7-9
cdr3_aa: CASSLHKSGTAIEAFF
cdr3_nt: TGTGCCAGCAGCTTGCACAAATCGGGGACCGCGATTGAAGCTTTCTTT

j_call: TRBJ2-5
clone_size: NA
d_call: NA
v_call: TRBV7-2
cdr3_aa: CASSLQVWETQYF
cdr3_nt: TGTGCCAGCAGCTTACAGGTTTGGGAGACCCAGTACTTC

j_call: TRBJ1-1
clone_size: NA
d_call: TRBD1
v_call: TRBV6-2/TRBV6-3
cdr3_aa: CASIGFRGQDNEAFF
cdr3_nt: TGTGCCAGCATTGGGTTTCGTGGACAGGACAATGAAGCTTTCTTT

j_call: TRBJ1-2
clone_size: many
d_call: NA
v_call: TRBV7-9
cdr3_aa: CASSLGDAALYGYTF
cdr3_nt: TGTGCCAGCAGCTTAGGGGACGCGGCGCTCTATGGCTACACCTTC

j_call: TRBJ1-1
clone_size: NA
d_call: NA
v_call: TRBV10-3
cdr3_aa: CAISESTGTGNTEAFF
cdr3_nt: TGTGCCATCAGTGAGTCTACAGGGACGGGGAACACTGAAGCTTTCTTT

j_call: TRBJ2-5
clone_size: few
d_call: TRBD1
v_call: TRBV28
cdr3_aa: CASSPGQKETQYF
cdr3_nt: TGTGCCAGCAGTCCGGGACAGAAAGAGACCCAGTACTTC

j_call: TRBJ2-6
clone_size: NA
d_call: NA
v_call: TRBV7-6
cdr3_aa: CASSPLGGSGANVLTF
cdr3_nt: TGTGCCAGCAGCCCCCTCGGCGGGTCTGGGGCCAACGTCCTGACTTTC

j_call: TRBJ2-5
clone_size: NA
d_call: TRBD2
v_call: TRBV3-1
cdr3_aa: CASSTSYGGGTQYF
cdr3_nt: TGTGCCAGCTCTACTAGCTATGGGGGGGGGACCCAGTACTTC

j_call: TRBJ2-7
clone_size: NA
d_call: NA
v_call: TRBV9
cdr3_aa: CASSVVGGREQYF
cdr3_nt: TGTGCCAGCAGCGTAGTGGGGGGCAGGGAGCAGTACTTC

j_call: TRBJ2-7
clone_size: NA
d_call: NA
v_call: TRBV12-3/TRBV12-4
cdr3_aa: CASSSQGGTKEQYF
cdr3_nt: TGTGCCAGCAGTTCACAGGGTGGAACGAAGGAGCAGTACTTC

j_call: TRBJ2-7
clone_size: many
d_call: TRBD1
v_call: TRBV5-1
cdr3_aa: CASSSTGGFYEQYF
cdr3_nt: TGCGCCAGCAGCTCGACAGGGGGTTTCTACGAGCAGTACTTC

j_call: TRBJ2-3
clone_size: NA
d_call: TRBD2
v_call: TRBV24-1
cdr3_aa: CATSEISGLSTDTQYF
cdr3_nt: TGTGCCACCAGTGAGATTAGCGGGCTTAGCACAGATACGCAGTATTTT

j_call: TRBJ2-1
clone_size: NA
d_call: NA
v_call: TRBV20-1
cdr3_aa: CSANDGGAAYNEQFF
cdr3_nt: TGCAGTGCTAACGACGGCGGGGCTGCCTACAATGAGCAGTTCTTC